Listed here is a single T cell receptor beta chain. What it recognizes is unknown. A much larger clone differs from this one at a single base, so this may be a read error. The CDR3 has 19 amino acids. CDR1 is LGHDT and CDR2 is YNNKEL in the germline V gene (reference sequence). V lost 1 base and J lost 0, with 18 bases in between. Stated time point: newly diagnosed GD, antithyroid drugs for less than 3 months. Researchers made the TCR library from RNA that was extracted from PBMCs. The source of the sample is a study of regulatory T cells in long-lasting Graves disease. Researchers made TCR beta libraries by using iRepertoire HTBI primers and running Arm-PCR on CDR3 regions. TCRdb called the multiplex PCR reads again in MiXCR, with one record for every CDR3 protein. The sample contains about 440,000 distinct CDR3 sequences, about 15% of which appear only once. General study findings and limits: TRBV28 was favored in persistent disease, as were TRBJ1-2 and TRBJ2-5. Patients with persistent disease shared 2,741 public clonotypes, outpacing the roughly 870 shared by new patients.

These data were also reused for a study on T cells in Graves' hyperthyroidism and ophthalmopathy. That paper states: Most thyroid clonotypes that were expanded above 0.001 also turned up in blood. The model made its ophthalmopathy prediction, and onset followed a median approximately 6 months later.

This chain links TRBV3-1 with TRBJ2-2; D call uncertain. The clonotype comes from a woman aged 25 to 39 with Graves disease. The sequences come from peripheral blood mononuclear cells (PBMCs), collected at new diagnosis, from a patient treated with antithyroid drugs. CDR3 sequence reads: CASSQVFVRLYPNTGELFF. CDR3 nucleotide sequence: TGTGCCAGCAGCCAAGTTTTTGTCAGGCTGTATCCGAACACCGGGGAGCTGTTTTTT.